A single sample gave rise to the 21 T cell receptor beta chains below, sequenced in a study of blood T cell repertoires in COVID-19. The data were produced by immunoSEQ multiplex PCR, yet TCRdb's version contains in-frame clones alone and is incomplete. The table lists more than 140,000 clones, around 84% of them singletons, with around 7.2% in the top ten. Sequenced material: peripheral blood. The source of these receptors is a woman between 50 and 59 years old in a cohort sampled during active or convalescent COVID-19.

V is TRBV5-1 and J is TRBJ2-5; D may be TRBD2 (7 bases). Germline CDR1 is SGHRS and CDR2 is YFSETQ. V was trimmed by 5 bases and J by 5 bases, leaving 16 bases between them. The CDR3 spans 14 residues. In nucleotides, the CDR3 is TGCGCCAGCAGTTATCAGGGAGGGGGGGAGACCCAGTACTTC. This encodes CASSYQGGGETQYF.

V is TRBV7-2 and J is TRBJ2-6, with TRBD2 identical over 10 bases. The CDR3 has 18 amino acids. V dropped 4 bases and J dropped 0; count of bases not matched to a gene: 6. Germline V gene sequence: CDR1 SGHTA, CDR2 FQGNSA. This CDR3 is CASSWTSGTPSGANVLTF. In DNA, the CDR3 is TGTGCCAGCAGCTGGACTAGCGGAACCCCCTCTGGGGCCAACGTCCTGACTTTC.

The chain joins TRBV30 to TRBJ1-2, with 10 bases identical to TRBD1. The V gene end was trimmed by 3 bases and the J gene end by 6 bases; junction bases not matched to a gene: 7. The CDR3 is 14 amino acids. Germline CDR1 GTSNPN, CDR2 SVGIG (reference sequence). The CDR3 DNA reads as TGTGCCTGGAGGGCCCCCGGGACAGGGGATGGCTACACCTTC. Its protein is CAWRAPGTGDGYTF.

This clone turned up a few times. This chain's CDR3 is CASSPTPGVSSGNTIYF. CDR3 DNA: TGTGCCAGCAGCCCCACCCCAGGGGTAAGCTCTGGAAACACCATATATTTT. This sequence joins TRBV3-1 (or the pseudogene TRBV3-2) and TRBJ1-3; D is perhaps TRBD1 (6 bases). Trimming removed 4 bases from V and 0 bases from J, with 16 bases in between. The CDR3 sequence is 17 residues long. Per germline, CDR1 LGHDT and CDR2 YNNKEL (reference sequence).

The rearrangement uses TRBV18 and TRBJ1-2; 8 nucleotides align to TRBD1. Germline CDR1 and CDR2: KGHSH and LQKENI. The V gene end was trimmed by 3 bases and the J gene end by 2 bases; junction bases not matched to a gene: 5. The CDR3 is made up of 15 amino acids. The CDR3 loop is CASSPSNRGNYGYTF. DNA of the CDR3: TGTGCCAGCTCACCGTCTAACAGGGGGAACTATGGCTACACCTTC.

The rearrangement joins TRBV2 to TRBJ1-2; 8 nucleotides match TRBD1. The CDR3 length is 14 residues. Trimming removed 7 bases from V and 4 bases from J; junction bases left unmatched: 8. Germline lookup yields CDR1 SNHLY and CDR2 FYNNEI. The CDR3: CASIPGGKVYGYTF. CDR3 nucleotide sequence: TGTGCCAGCATCCCAGGGGGCAAGGTCTATGGCTACACCTTC.

This rearrangement joins TRBV18 to TRBJ2-5; 10 bases map to TRBD2. Germline assignment: CDR1 KGHSH and CDR2 LQKENI. This CDR3 comprises 17 residues. The J segment lost 1 base and the V segment lost 4 bases, leaving 9 bases of the junction unmatched. Here the CDR3 DNA reads TGTGCCAGCTCACGTAACCCGACTAGCGGGTCCCAAGAGACCCAGTACTTC. Amino acids: CASSRNPTSGSQETQYF.

This sequence joins TRBV4-2 and TRBJ1-5; D might be TRBD1 (5 bases). The germline CDR1 and CDR2 sequences are LGHNA and YNFKEQ. CDR3 length: 16 residues. Trimming cost V 2 bases and J 2 bases, with 13 bases left between them. The CDR3 sequence: CASSQLSGGGNQPQHF. CDR3 nucleotides: TGTGCCAGCAGCCAATTGTCGGGGGGGGGCAATCAGCCCCAGCATTTT.

The rearrangement links TRBV5-6 to TRBJ2-5; 7 bases map to TRBD1. V lost 0 bases and J lost 7; bases outside the gene matches: 6. Germline lookup yields CDR1 SGHDT and CDR2 YYEEEE. The CDR3 contains 14 residues. CDR3 amino acids: CASSLDRGIGTQYF. For the CDR3, the DNA is TGTGCCAGCAGCTTGGACAGGGGTATTGGGACCCAGTACTTC.

This chain links TRBV19 with TRBJ1-1, with 7 positions matching TRBD1. V was pared by 4 bases and J by 5 bases, with 7 bases of the junction left unmatched. The CDR3 extends over 14 amino acids. Germline V lookup: CDR1 LNHDA, CDR2 SQIVND (reference sequence). CDR3 sequence: CASSNDRVSTEAFF. The CDR3 DNA sequence: TGTGCCAGTAGTAATGACAGGGTTAGTACTGAAGCTTTCTTT.

V and J are TRBV7-8 and TRBJ2-3; 11 bases align to TRBD2. V lost 1 base, J lost 6 bases, and 12 bases stayed unmatched. The germline V gene encodes CDR1 SGHVS and CDR2 FQNEAQ. CDR3 length: 18 amino acids. The CDR3 DNA sequence: TGTGCCAGCAGCTTAGGGTCACTAGCGGGGGACCTCGTGGATACGCAGTATTTT. As protein: CASSLGSLAGDLVDTQYF.

This clone was seen at least ten times. The chain uses TRBV19 and TRBJ1-1; D ambiguous. Germline lookup yields CDR1 LNHDA and CDR2 SQIVND (reference sequence). Trimming removed 5 bases at V and 1 base at J, with 11 bases between. The CDR3 covers 14 residues. The CDR3 coding sequence is TGTGCCAGTAGTTTCTCGTCGGGGAACACTGAAGCTTTCTTT. Amino acid sequence: CASSFSSGNTEAFF. The full variable domain, rest sourced from reference TRBV19 and TRBJ1-1, is DGGITQSPKYLFRKEGQNVTLSCEQNLNHDAMYWYRQDPGQGLRLIYYSQIVNDFQKGDIAEGYSVSREKKESFPLTVTSAQKNPTAFYLCASSFSSGNTEAFFGQGTRLTVV.

The chain employs TRBV7-3 and TRBJ2-2; 12 bases match TRBD2. V trimming: 0 bases; J trimming: 9 bases; junction bases outside the gene matches: 8. CDR1 and CDR2 (germline): SGHTA, FQGTGA. The CDR3 has 17 residues. CDR3 protein: CASSLTGPSGGVRELFF. The CDR3 bases are TGTGCCAGCAGCTTAACGGGCCCTAGCGGGGGGGTTCGGGAGCTGTTTTTT.

The rearrangement links TRBV11-3 to TRBJ2-5; TRBD2 is a possible D gene (5 bases). The V and J ends lost 1 base and 4 bases respectively, with 10 bases between them. The CDR3 is 14 residues long. Germline CDR1 SGHNT, CDR2 YENEEA. CDR3 nucleotides: TGTGCCAGCAGCTTAGGGGGAGACGGAGAGACCCAGTACTTC. It codes for CASSLGGDGETQYF.

The chain couples TRBV30 to TRBJ2-5; 8 bases are a match to TRBD1. The trim removed 8 bases at V and 9 bases at J, leaving 11 bases unmatched. Germline V gene sequence: CDR1 GTSNPN, CDR2 SVGIG (reference sequence). The CDR3 covers 12 residues. CDR3 protein: CATNTGGMAQYF. The CDR3 nucleotides are TGTGCCACAAATACAGGGGGTATGGCCCAGTACTTC.

This rearrangement joins TRBV7-3 to TRBJ2-7, with TRBD2 matching over 11 bases. Germline CDR1 and CDR2: SGHTA and FQGTGA. This CDR3 is 15 amino acids long. J lost 3 bases, V lost 6 bases, and 7 bases had no gene match. The CDR3 nucleotides read TGTGCCAGCAGTATGACTAGCGGGGACCTCTACGAGCAGTACTTC. Translation gives CASSMTSGDLYEQYF. Drawing the rest from reference TRBV7-3 and TRBJ2-7, the complete variable domain is GAGVSQTPSNKVTEKGKYVELRCDPISGHTALYWYRQSLGQGPEFLIYFQGTGAADDSGLPNDRFFAVRPEGSVSTLKIQRTERGDSAVYLCASSMTSGDLYEQYFGPGTRLTVT.

The chain carries TRBV5-6 and TRBJ1-1; weak D call: TRBD1 (6 bases). V was trimmed by 0 bases and J by 7 bases, leaving 19 bases between them. Per the germline V gene, CDR1 is SGHDT and CDR2 is YYEEEE. This CDR3 contains 16 residues. CDR3 DNA sequence: TGTGCCAGCAGCTTGGTCGGGGGGCGCGATTTTGTTGAAGCTTTCTTT. Encoded protein: CASSLVGGRDFVEAFF.

V and J are TRBV6-5 and TRBJ2-2; 8 nucleotides line up with TRBD2. The CDR3 runs 14 residues. Looked up from germline, CDR1 is MNHEY and CDR2 is SVGAGI. Unmatched junction bases numbered 5, after V lost 6 bases and J lost 5 bases. The CDR3 DNA reads TGTGCCAGCAGCCCGGGGGGGTATACCGGGGAGCTGTTTTTT. It encodes CASSPGGYTGELFF.

V is TRBV12-3 or TRBV12-4 and J is TRBJ1-5, with D perhaps matching TRBD1 (5 bases). This CDR3 has 12 amino acids. Trimming took off 7 bases at V and 7 bases at J, with 11 bases between the two ends. CDR3 nucleotides: TGTGCCAGCAACCAGGGTCAGCAGCCCCAGCATTTT. Translation: CASNQGQQPQHF.

The genes are TRBV6-5 and TRBJ2-5; 7 bases align to TRBD1. The CDR3 totals 14 residues. Trimming at V came to 6 bases and at J to 1 base, leaving 5 bases not matched to a gene. Germline V gene data show CDR1 as MNHEY and CDR2 as SVGAGI. CDR3 protein: CASRGTVVQETQYF. CDR3 nucleotides: TGTGCCAGCAGAGGGACAGTAGTCCAAGAGACCCAGTACTTC.

This chain connects TRBV4-1 to TRBJ1-3, with D maybe TRBD1 (6 bases). Germline CDR1 MGHRA, CDR2 YSYEKL. V lost 4 bases and J 2 bases, leaving 9 bases between the germline ends. The CDR3 has 14 amino acids. The DNA for the CDR3 is TGCGCCAGCAGCCTTCGGACAGCTGGAAACACCATATATTTT. Its protein product is CASSLRTAGNTIYF.